The next 13 T cell receptor beta chains were all read from a single sample in a study of T cells after posttransplantation cyclophosphamide. TCRdb's copy holds only in-frame clones and misses some; the assay was immunoSEQ multiplex PCR. Of about 47,000 clones in the sample, 90% to 95% were seen once. What was sequenced was PBMCs. The receptors were sampled from a woman under 40 in good health and a related stem cell transplant donor.

This chain uses TRBV6-5 with TRBJ1-6, with unresolved D. Trimming stripped 6 bases from V and 9 bases from J, with 15 bases between. Germline assignment: CDR1 MNHEY and CDR2 SVGAGI. This CDR3 region has 14 residues. The CDR3 sequence is CASRSMLLASPLHF. The CDR3 bases are TGTGCCAGCAGGTCAATGCTTTTGGCTTCACCCCTCCACTTT.

This chain connects TRBV15 to TRBJ2-1; D might be TRBD1 (6 bases). The CDR3 is 15 amino acids. Trimming shortened V by 2 bases and J by 0 bases, and 8 bases separated the two germline ends. Germline assignment: CDR1 LNHNV and CDR2 YYDKDF (reference sequence). The CDR3 coding sequence is TGTGCCACCAGCAGACGGACAGCCTCCTACAATGAGCAGTTCTTC. This codes for CATSRRTASYNEQFF.

The chain joins TRBV2 to TRBJ1-1, with 8 bases identical to TRBD1. The CDR3 sequence is 14 residues long. The V gene's germline CDR1 is SNHLY and CDR2 FYNNEI. After removal of 6 bases from V and 4 bases from J, the junction contained 7 bases not matched to a gene. This CDR3 is CASRPVQGGTEAFF. The CDR3 coding sequence is TGTGCCAGCAGACCCGTACAGGGGGGCACTGAAGCTTTCTTT.

The J gene is TRBJ2-7, the V gene TRBV4-1, with a possible D match to TRBD2 (6 bases). CDR1 is MGHRA, CDR2 YSYEKL, per germline. Deletions cut 4 bases from V and 6 bases from J, with 19 bases between. The CDR3 spans 15 residues. The CDR3 DNA reads TGCGCCAGCAGCCCCCTCCACACACCGGGGGTCGAGCAGTACTTC. Translating it yields CASSPLHTPGVEQYF.

This chain joins TRBV6-1 and TRBJ1-5; 7 positions agree with TRBD1. Germline V lookup: CDR1 MNHNS, CDR2 SASEGT. The V and J ends lost 1 base and 6 bases, in that order; junction bases with no gene match: 6. This CDR3 is 15 amino acids long. The CDR3 DNA sequence: TGTGCCAGCAGTGAAGACGTTGCAGGGGGTCAGCCCCAGCATTTT. Translating gives CASSEDVAGGQPQHF.

The chain recombines TRBV7-9 with TRBJ2-7; possibly TRBD1 for D (6 bases). The CDR3 has 15 amino acids. Trimming stripped 5 bases from V and 3 bases from J, with 17 bases between. The germline CDR1 and CDR2 sequences are SEHNR and FQNEAQ (reference sequence). The CDR3 DNA follows: TGTGCCAGCAGCGCCTACAGGGATCAGAGCTACGAGCAGTACTTC. Amino acid sequence: CASSAYRDQSYEQYF.

This chain connects TRBV6-5 to TRBJ2-3; weak D call: TRBD1 (7 bases). Per germline, CDR1 MNHEY and CDR2 SVGAGI. This CDR3 has 12 residues. V lost 6 bases to trimming and J lost 7 bases, with 11 bases between them. CDR3 amino acids: CASRTGRYTQYF. The CDR3 DNA is TGTGCCAGCAGGACAGGGAGGTATACGCAGTATTTT.

CDR3 coding DNA: TGTGCCAGCAGCTTAGCCCCTGGCCAGATCACTGAAGCTTTCTTT. Translated: CASSLAPGQITEAFF. The gene calls are TRBV7-9 and TRBJ1-1, with no clear D. V lost 0 bases and J lost 4, with 12 bases in between. Looked up from germline, CDR1 is SEHNR and CDR2 is FQNEAQ (reference sequence). The CDR3 length is 15 residues.

This clone was observed a single time. V and J are TRBV4-1 and TRBJ2-7, with 7 bases aligning to TRBD1. The germline CDR1 and CDR2 sequences are MGHRA and YSYEKL. This CDR3 has 15 residues. After removal of 4 bases from V and 1 base from J, the junction contained 7 bases not matched to a gene. CDR3 coding DNA: TGCGCCAGCAGCCTTGGGACAGACGAATCCTACGAGCAGTACTTC. The encoded protein is CASSLGTDESYEQYF.

In this sample, this clone turned up once. V usage is TRBV13 and J usage is TRBJ2-5; unclear D gene. Germline V lookup: CDR1 PRHDT, CDR2 FYEKMQ (reference sequence). CDR3 length equals 11 residues. V lost 3 bases, J lost 4 bases, and 3 bases lay in between. For the CDR3, the DNA is TGTGCCAGCAGCTTCGGAGAGACCCAGTACTTC. Its translation is CASSFGETQYF.

The V call is TRBV28, the J call TRBJ2-7, with 8 bases identical to TRBD1. CDR1 is MDHEN and CDR2 is SYDVKM in the germline V gene. This CDR3 has 14 residues. V was clipped by 8 bases and J by 1 base; unmatched bases: 7. The CDR3 nucleotides are TGTGCCAGCTCGACAGGGGACCTTTCCTACGAGCAGTACTTC. Translating it yields CASSTGDLSYEQYF.

The chain employs TRBV30 and TRBJ2-3; D might be TRBD1 (6 bases). V shed 3 bases and J shed 1 base, with 14 bases lying between them. Germline CDR1 reads GTSNPN; CDR2 reads SVGIG (reference sequence). CDR3 length equals 15 residues. CDR3 sequence (DNA): TGTGCCTGGAGGTTACAGGGACCCCGCACAGATACGCAGTATTTT. Translated: CAWRLQGPRTDTQYF.

J is TRBJ2-3 and V is TRBV9; TRBD1 is a possible D gene (5 bases). Trimming took 0 bases from V and 0 from J, leaving 8 bases between them. Germline V gene sequence: CDR1 SGDLS, CDR2 YYNGEE. There are 15 residues in the CDR3. CDR3 amino acids: CASSVADSSTDTQYF. The CDR3 DNA reads TGTGCCAGCAGCGTAGCTGACAGTAGCACAGATACGCAGTATTTT. Supplemented by reference TRBV9 and TRBJ2-3, the full variable domain reads DSGVTQTPKHLITATGQRVTLRCSPRSGDLSVYWYQQSLDQGLQFLIQYYNGEERAKGNILERFSAQQFPDLHSELNLSSLELGDSALYFCASSVADSSTDTQYFGPGTRLTVL.